A selection of T cell receptor beta chains follows, all from one sample in a study of cytomegalovirus exposure and HLA in healthy donors. Data came from immunoSEQ multiplex PCR; TCRdb stores just in-frame clones and leaves some out. The data hold tens of thousands of clones, with roughly 60% observed a single time. Sequencing used PBMCs. These receptors were collected from a boy younger than 18 in good health and CMV-seropositive. Both conserved end residues are part of each CDR3. D genes are given only for firm matches. Clone size appears in some rows only: once, few, many, or a class for an expanded clone.

j_gene | d_gene | abundance | v_gene | CDR3nt | CDR3aa
TRBJ1-2 | . | . | TRBV6-5 | TGTGCCAGCAGTAGAAAGCAGGGGAACGGCTATGGCTACACCTTC | CASSRKQGNGYGYTF
TRBJ2-7 | . | once | TRBV16 | TGTGCCAGCAGCCAATCAGGGGTCGAGCAGTACTTC | CASSQSGVEQYF
TRBJ1-4 | TRBD1 | . | TRBV5-1 | TGCGCCAGCAGTTTACAGGGGGCAGGTGAAAAACTGTTTTTT | CASSLQGAGEKLFF
TRBJ1-5 | . | few | TRBV2 | TGTGCCAGCAGTGAAGCGGACAGCCCAATCCTGCCCCAGCATTTT | CASSEADSPILPQHF
TRBJ1-2 | . | . | TRBV19 | TGTGCCAGTAGTGGGCCTGGTGGCTACACCTTC | CASSGPGGYTF
TRBJ1-1 | TRBD1 | few | TRBV11-2 | TGTGCCAGCAGCCTGGACAGGGAGGCTTCTGAAGCTTTCTTT | CASSLDREASEAFF
TRBJ2-2 | . | . | TRBV19 | TGTGCCAGTAGTAAGCACAGCTACACCGGGGAGCTGTTTTTT | CASSKHSYTGELFF
TRBJ1-1 | TRBD1 | . | TRBV5-4 | TGTGCCAGCAGCTGGACAGGTCGGGAAAACACTGAAGCTTTCTTT | CASSWTGRENTEAFF
TRBJ2-5 | TRBD2 | . | TRBV27 | TGTGCCAGCAGGGGGGGGAGACAAGAGACCCAGTACTTC | CASRGGRQETQYF
TRBJ2-6 | TRBD1 | . | TRBV2 | TGTGCCAGCTCTCGAGCAGGGGGCTCTGGGGCCAACGTCCTGACTTTC | CASSRAGGSGANVLTF
TRBJ2-3 | . | . | TRBV5-6 | TGTGCCAGCAGCTTATCAGGGGCAGATACGCAGTATTTT | CASSLSGADTQYF
TRBJ2-2 | . | . | TRBV5-1 | TGCGCCAGCACGACGGAAAACGGGTGGGAGCTGTTTTTT | CASTTENGWELFF
TRBJ2-7 | . | few | TRBV19 | TGTGCCAGTAGTACATACCGGGACAACTCCTACGAGCAGTACTTC | CASSTYRDNSYEQYF